This T cell receptor (beta chain) was observed in a study of blood T cells in healthy people across ages. CDR3 length equals 10 residues. The V segment lost 8 bases and the J segment 9 bases; nucleotides outside the gene matches: 3. Germline V gives CDR1 MDHEN, CDR2 SYDVKM. The authors ran a second PCR of 7 to 11 cycles using a sample-barcoded 5' primer and a J-beta primer mix. A single record per CDR3 protein comes from TCRdb applying MiXCR to the 5' RACE reads. The profile shows around 1.7 million distinct CDR3 sequences, approximately 28% of them singletons. The chain recombines TRBV28 with TRBJ1-2, with 7 bases identical to TRBD1. The TCR was taken from a woman between 25 and 40 years old in good health. Sequenced sample: blood. CDR3 sequence (DNA): TGTGCCAGCGGGGACAGCCGCTACACCTTC. It encodes CASGDSRYTF.